This T cell receptor (beta chain) was captured in a study of T cell responses to AZD1222 COVID-19 vaccine. Study outcomes and limitations: Females outnumbered males among donors, who were mostly white British; clonal diversity was possibly underestimated. Baseline seropositivity characterized only six AZD1222 recipients. Spike was spanned by vaccine-associated CD4 TCRs, with dominance at 160-218 and 743-854.

This CDR3 region has 16 residues. Looked up from germline, CDR1 is MNHEY and CDR2 is SVGEGT. Trimming took 0 bases from V and 3 from J, leaving 14 bases between them. Sequenced by immunoSEQ multiplex PCR; TCRdb stores in-frame clones only, minus some. The sample yields some 110,000 clones, 70% to 90% seen once. This clone was found once. Its antigen is not known. The receptor comes from an adult in good health. Sequencing used peripheral blood, obtained on day 0 of AZD1222 vaccination. This chain connects TRBV6-2 or TRBV6-3 to TRBJ1-2; D gene ambiguous. Written as DNA, the CDR3 is TGTGCCAGCAGTTACTCGACCACGGTACAAGACTATGGCTACACCTTC. Protein product: CASSYSTTVQDYGYTF.